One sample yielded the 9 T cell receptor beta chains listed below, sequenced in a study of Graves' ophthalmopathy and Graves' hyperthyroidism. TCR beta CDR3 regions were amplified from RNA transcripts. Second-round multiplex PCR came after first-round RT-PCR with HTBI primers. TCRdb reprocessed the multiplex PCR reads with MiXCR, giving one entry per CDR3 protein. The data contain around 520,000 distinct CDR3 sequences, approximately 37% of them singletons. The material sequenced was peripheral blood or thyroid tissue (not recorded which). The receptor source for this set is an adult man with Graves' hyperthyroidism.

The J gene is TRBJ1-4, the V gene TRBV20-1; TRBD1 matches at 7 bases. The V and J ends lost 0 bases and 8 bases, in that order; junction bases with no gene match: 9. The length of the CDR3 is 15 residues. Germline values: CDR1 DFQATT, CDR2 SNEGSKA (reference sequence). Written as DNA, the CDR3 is TGCAGTGCTAGAGATTCCTTGACAGGGCGCGAAAAACTGTTTTTT. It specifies CSARDSLTGREKLFF.

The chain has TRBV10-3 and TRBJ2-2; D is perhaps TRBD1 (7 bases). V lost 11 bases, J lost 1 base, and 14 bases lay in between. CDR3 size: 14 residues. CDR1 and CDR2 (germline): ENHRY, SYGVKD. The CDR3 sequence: CAWRGQLNTGELFF. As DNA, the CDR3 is TGTGCCTGGAGGGGACAGTTGAACACCGGGGAGCTGTTTTTT.

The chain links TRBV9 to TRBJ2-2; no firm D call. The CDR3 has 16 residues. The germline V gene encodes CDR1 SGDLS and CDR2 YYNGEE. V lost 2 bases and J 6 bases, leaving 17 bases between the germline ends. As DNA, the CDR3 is TGTGCCAGCAGCGTTGAGCCAGTCGGAACGCCCGGGGAGCTGTTTTTT. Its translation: CASSVEPVGTPGELFF.

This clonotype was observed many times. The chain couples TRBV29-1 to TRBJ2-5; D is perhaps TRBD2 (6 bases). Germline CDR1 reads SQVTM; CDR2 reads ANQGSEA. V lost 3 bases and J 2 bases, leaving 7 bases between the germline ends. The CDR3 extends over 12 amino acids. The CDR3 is CSVDGGQETQYF. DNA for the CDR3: TGCAGCGTTGACGGGGGACAAGAGACCCAGTACTTC.

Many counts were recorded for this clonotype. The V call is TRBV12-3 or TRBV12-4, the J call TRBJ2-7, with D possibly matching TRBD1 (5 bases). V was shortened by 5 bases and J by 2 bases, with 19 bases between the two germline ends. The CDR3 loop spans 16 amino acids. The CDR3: CASSPGPTGKTYEQYF. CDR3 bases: TGTGCCAGCAGTCCCGGTCCAACAGGTAAAACCTACGAGCAGTACTTC.

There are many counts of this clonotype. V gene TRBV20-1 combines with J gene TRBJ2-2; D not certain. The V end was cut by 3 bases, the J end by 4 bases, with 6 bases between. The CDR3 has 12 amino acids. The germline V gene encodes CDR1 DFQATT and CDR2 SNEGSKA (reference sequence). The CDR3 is CSARDRTGELFF. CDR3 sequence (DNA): TGCAGTGCTAGGGACCGCACCGGGGAGCTGTTTTTT.

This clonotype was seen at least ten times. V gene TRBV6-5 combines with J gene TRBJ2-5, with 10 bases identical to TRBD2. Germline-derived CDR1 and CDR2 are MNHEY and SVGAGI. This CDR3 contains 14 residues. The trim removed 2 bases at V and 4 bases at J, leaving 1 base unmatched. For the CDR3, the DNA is TGTGCCAGCAGTTACAGGACTAGCGGAGAGACCCAGTACTTC. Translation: CASSYRTSGETQYF.

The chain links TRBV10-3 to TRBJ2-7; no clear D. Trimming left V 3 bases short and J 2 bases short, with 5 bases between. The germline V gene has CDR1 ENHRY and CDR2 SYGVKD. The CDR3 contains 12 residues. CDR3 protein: CAISDGTYEQYF. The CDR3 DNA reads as TGTGCCATCAGTGACGGAACCTACGAGCAGTACTTC.

CDR3 coding DNA: TGTGCCACCAGCCAGACAGGAGGTACAGATACGCAGTATTTT. Residues: CATSQTGGTDTQYF. The V call is TRBV24-1, the J call TRBJ2-3, with a possible D match to TRBD1 (6 bases). The ends were cut back, 7 bases at V and 3 bases at J, with 13 bases in the middle. Germline CDR1 is KGHDR and CDR2 is SFDVKD. The CDR3 totals 14 residues.